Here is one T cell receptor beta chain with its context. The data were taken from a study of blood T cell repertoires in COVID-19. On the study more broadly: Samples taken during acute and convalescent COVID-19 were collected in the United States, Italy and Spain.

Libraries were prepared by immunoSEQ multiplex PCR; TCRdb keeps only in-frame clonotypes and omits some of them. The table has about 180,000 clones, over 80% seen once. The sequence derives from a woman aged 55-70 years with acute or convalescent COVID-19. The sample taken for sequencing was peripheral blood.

CDR3 loop: CASRGQGRGTEAFF. Written as DNA, the CDR3 is TGTGCCAGCAGGGGACAGGGTCGGGGGACTGAAGCTTTCTTT. J is TRBJ1-1 and V is TRBV2; 9 nucleotides align to TRBD1. J was trimmed by 5 bases and V by 6 bases; bases with no gene match: 7. The CDR3 covers 14 residues. Germline V CDR1 and CDR2: SNHLY, FYNNEI.